The entry below describes one T cell receptor beta chain. Its antigen is unknown. There are no base qualities to consult, and no much larger clone falls within one base. The instrument given in TCRdb is Illumina HiSeq 2500. Quantitative 5'-RACE with molecular barcodes was the method used to prepare the TCR beta libraries. The authors' analysis ran thus. A new computational method, built on a probabilistic model of VDJ rearrangement, was used to identify disease-linked TCR variants. TCRdb cleaned the public reads at Q25 with fastp, built clones with MiXCR and kept in-frame beta chains. Each CDR3 protein appears once, grouped with its most common genes and DNA. The V and J calls shown here were made by TCRdb, not taken from the authors' results. This sample lists 310,000 or so distinct CDR3 sequences; 15% to 20% were detected once. The ten most abundant clones make up roughly 8.3% of the sample. CDR1 and CDR2 (MNHEY, SMNVEV) derive from the germline V gene (reference sequence). From V the trimming removes 4 bases and from J it removes 8 bases, while the gene matches leave 7 bases of the junction unaccounted for. Taken from cysteine to phenylalanine, the CDR3 has 13 residues. Only CDR3 DNA is held: 39 bases, read in frame from base 1.

The data stem from a study of CD8 T cells in ankylosing spondylitis (dated 2017 in TCRdb). Some background on the complete study: The study set out to find disease-linked TCR variants by profiling T cell receptor beta repertoires in ankylosing spondylitis patients and healthy donors. In total, the full study cohort was made up of about 110 healthy donors and 25 to 30 ankylosing spondylitis patients. Peripheral blood was sampled, and synovial fluid was additionally collected from ankylosing spondylitis patients. Findings and caveats that apply to the study as a whole: A TCR beta motif made up of several highly homologous amino acid variants appeared to be characteristic of blood from ankylosing spondylitis patients. Some motif variants were previously reported in synovial fluid and blood of reactive arthritis patients, suggesting common disease-initiation mechanisms. Significant enrichment of the disease-linked clones was reported in matched synovial fluid samples from ankylosing spondylitis patients. In peripheral blood, the disease-linked clones were found at relatively low frequencies and had a CD8+ phenotype.

The specimen was blood, either unsorted or a sorted T cell fraction (not recorded which). Recombination linked TRBV27 to TRBJ1-1; the junction holds 7 bases that match TRBD1. This receptor was obtained from a male donor with ankylosing spondylitis or in good health (not recorded which). The CDR3 in this case is CASSSGRGQEAFF. The DNA sequence reads TGTGCCAGCAGTTCCGGGAGGGGACAGGAAGCTTTCTTT.